The 10 T cell receptor beta chains given below trace back to one sample, sequenced in a study of memory CD4+ T cells and cytomegalovirus serostatus. Single viable CD3+CD4+CD8-CD45RO+ cells were sorted as the memory CD4+ T cells. TCRdb's copy holds only in-frame clones and misses some; the assay was immunoSEQ multiplex PCR. The sample yields about 60,000 clones, 82% seen once. Source material: memory CD4+ T cells from blood. These receptor sequences come from an adult in good health and CMV-seronegative. Some clones in this sample may be carry-over from other donors' samples.

The chain employs TRBV5-4 and TRBJ1-2, with 9 bases identical to TRBD1. Germline V CDR1 and CDR2: SGHNT, YYREEE (reference sequence). The CDR3 has 15 residues. The junction had 11 bases not matched to a gene; V was cut back by 4 bases and J by 7 bases. The CDR3 nucleotides are TGTGCCAGCAGCACGTGGGACAGGGATTCGGGTGGCTACACCTTC. This codes for CASSTWDRDSGGYTF. The full variable domain, in which reference TRBV5-4 and TRBJ1-2 provide the parts outside the CDR3, is ETGVTQSPTHLIKTRGQQVTLRCSSQSGHNTVSWYQQALGQGPQFIFQYYREEENGRGNFPPRFSGLQFPNYSSELNVNALELDDSALYLCASSTWDRDSGGYTFGSGTRLTVV.

The chain uses TRBV13 and TRBJ2-5; possibly TRBD2 for D (6 bases). The V gene lost 8 bases and the J gene lost 2 bases, with 12 bases spanning the gap. Germline assignment: CDR1 PRHDT and CDR2 FYEKMQ (reference sequence). The CDR3 contains 13 residues. The CDR3 reads CASANSGQETQYF. The CDR3 bases are TGTGCCAGCGCCAATAGCGGTCAAGAGACCCAGTACTTC.

The V gene is TRBV28, the J gene TRBJ2-1; unclear D gene. Looked up from germline, CDR1 is MDHEN and CDR2 is SYDVKM. The CDR3 covers 12 residues. Trimming shortened V by 5 bases and J by 4 bases, and 6 bases separated the two germline ends. As DNA, the CDR3 is TGTGCCAGCAGTCTACTGTACAATGAGCAGTTCTTC. Translation gives CASSLLYNEQFF.

A single count supports this clone. The V and J genes are TRBV5-4 and TRBJ2-2, with 12 bases fitting TRBD2. Germline V CDR1 and CDR2: SGHNT, YYREEE (reference sequence). The CDR3 runs to 15 residues. V was pared by 4 bases and J by 6 bases, with 4 bases of the junction left unmatched. The CDR3 DNA follows: TGTGCCAGCAGCCTAGCGGGAGGGTTATCCGGGGAGCTGTTTTTT. Encoded protein: CASSLAGGLSGELFF. Combining the CDR3 with reference TRBV5-4 and TRBJ2-2 gives the whole variable domain ETGVTQSPTHLIKTRGQQVTLRCSSQSGHNTVSWYQQALGQGPQFIFQYYREEENGRGNFPPRFSGLQFPNYSSELNVNALELDDSALYLCASSLAGGLSGELFFGEGSRLTVL.

This sequence joins TRBV9 and TRBJ2-7; weak D call: TRBD2 (5 bases). CDR1 and CDR2 (germline): SGDLS, YYNGEE. This CDR3 comprises 13 residues. V was trimmed by 0 bases and J by 5 bases, leaving 9 bases between them. DNA for the CDR3: TGTGCCAGCAGCGTAGGGCCGGGGAACGAGCAGTACTTC. It encodes CASSVGPGNEQYF.

The chain uses TRBV5-4 and TRBJ1-2, with 9 bases identical to TRBD1. With V trimmed by 4 bases and J by 4 bases, 5 bases remained unmatched. CDR3 size: 14 residues. Looked up from germline, CDR1 is SGHNT and CDR2 is YYREEE (reference sequence). In DNA form, the CDR3 reads TGTGCCAGCAGCGCCTGGACAGGGGCCTATGGCTACACCTTC. Residues: CASSAWTGAYGYTF.

This clone was detected only once. The chain combines TRBV7-9 with TRBJ2-2; D is uncertain. Deletions cut 6 bases from V and 4 bases from J, with 12 bases between. The CDR3 is 14 amino acids. Germline-derived CDR1 and CDR2 are SEHNR and FQNEAQ (reference sequence). The CDR3 sequence is CASRTDVPTGELFF. The CDR3 DNA is TGTGCCAGCAGGACGGACGTACCCACCGGGGAGCTGTTTTTT.

The chain carries TRBV6-1 and TRBJ2-7, with TRBD2 matching over 8 bases. The CDR3 runs 14 residues. V lost 7 bases to trimming and J lost 6 bases; unmatched junction nucleotides: 11. The V gene's germline CDR1 is MNHNS and CDR2 SASEGT. The CDR3: CASITPGGRVEQYF. The CDR3 nucleotides read TGTGCCAGCATTACACCGGGGGGGCGGGTCGAGCAGTACTTC.

The rearrangement uses TRBV6-6 and TRBJ2-7; TRBD2 agrees at 10 bases. J was trimmed by 2 bases and V by 7 bases; bases with no gene match: 8. The CDR3 length is 15 residues. Germline CDR1 and CDR2: MNHNY and SVGAGI (reference sequence). The CDR3 nucleotides read TGTGCCAGCACCTTCTCAGCGGGAGGGCCCTACGAGCAGTACTTC. It yields the protein CASTFSAGGPYEQYF.

This sequence joins TRBV7-8 and TRBJ1-4; the D gene is possibly TRBD1 (6 bases). Trimming removed 6 bases at V and 0 bases at J, with 11 bases between. Germline CDR1 SGHVS, CDR2 FQNEAQ. The CDR3 spans 15 residues. CDR3 amino acids: CASRARGSTNEKLFF. DNA for the CDR3: TGTGCCAGCAGAGCGAGGGGGTCAACTAATGAAAAACTGTTTTTT.